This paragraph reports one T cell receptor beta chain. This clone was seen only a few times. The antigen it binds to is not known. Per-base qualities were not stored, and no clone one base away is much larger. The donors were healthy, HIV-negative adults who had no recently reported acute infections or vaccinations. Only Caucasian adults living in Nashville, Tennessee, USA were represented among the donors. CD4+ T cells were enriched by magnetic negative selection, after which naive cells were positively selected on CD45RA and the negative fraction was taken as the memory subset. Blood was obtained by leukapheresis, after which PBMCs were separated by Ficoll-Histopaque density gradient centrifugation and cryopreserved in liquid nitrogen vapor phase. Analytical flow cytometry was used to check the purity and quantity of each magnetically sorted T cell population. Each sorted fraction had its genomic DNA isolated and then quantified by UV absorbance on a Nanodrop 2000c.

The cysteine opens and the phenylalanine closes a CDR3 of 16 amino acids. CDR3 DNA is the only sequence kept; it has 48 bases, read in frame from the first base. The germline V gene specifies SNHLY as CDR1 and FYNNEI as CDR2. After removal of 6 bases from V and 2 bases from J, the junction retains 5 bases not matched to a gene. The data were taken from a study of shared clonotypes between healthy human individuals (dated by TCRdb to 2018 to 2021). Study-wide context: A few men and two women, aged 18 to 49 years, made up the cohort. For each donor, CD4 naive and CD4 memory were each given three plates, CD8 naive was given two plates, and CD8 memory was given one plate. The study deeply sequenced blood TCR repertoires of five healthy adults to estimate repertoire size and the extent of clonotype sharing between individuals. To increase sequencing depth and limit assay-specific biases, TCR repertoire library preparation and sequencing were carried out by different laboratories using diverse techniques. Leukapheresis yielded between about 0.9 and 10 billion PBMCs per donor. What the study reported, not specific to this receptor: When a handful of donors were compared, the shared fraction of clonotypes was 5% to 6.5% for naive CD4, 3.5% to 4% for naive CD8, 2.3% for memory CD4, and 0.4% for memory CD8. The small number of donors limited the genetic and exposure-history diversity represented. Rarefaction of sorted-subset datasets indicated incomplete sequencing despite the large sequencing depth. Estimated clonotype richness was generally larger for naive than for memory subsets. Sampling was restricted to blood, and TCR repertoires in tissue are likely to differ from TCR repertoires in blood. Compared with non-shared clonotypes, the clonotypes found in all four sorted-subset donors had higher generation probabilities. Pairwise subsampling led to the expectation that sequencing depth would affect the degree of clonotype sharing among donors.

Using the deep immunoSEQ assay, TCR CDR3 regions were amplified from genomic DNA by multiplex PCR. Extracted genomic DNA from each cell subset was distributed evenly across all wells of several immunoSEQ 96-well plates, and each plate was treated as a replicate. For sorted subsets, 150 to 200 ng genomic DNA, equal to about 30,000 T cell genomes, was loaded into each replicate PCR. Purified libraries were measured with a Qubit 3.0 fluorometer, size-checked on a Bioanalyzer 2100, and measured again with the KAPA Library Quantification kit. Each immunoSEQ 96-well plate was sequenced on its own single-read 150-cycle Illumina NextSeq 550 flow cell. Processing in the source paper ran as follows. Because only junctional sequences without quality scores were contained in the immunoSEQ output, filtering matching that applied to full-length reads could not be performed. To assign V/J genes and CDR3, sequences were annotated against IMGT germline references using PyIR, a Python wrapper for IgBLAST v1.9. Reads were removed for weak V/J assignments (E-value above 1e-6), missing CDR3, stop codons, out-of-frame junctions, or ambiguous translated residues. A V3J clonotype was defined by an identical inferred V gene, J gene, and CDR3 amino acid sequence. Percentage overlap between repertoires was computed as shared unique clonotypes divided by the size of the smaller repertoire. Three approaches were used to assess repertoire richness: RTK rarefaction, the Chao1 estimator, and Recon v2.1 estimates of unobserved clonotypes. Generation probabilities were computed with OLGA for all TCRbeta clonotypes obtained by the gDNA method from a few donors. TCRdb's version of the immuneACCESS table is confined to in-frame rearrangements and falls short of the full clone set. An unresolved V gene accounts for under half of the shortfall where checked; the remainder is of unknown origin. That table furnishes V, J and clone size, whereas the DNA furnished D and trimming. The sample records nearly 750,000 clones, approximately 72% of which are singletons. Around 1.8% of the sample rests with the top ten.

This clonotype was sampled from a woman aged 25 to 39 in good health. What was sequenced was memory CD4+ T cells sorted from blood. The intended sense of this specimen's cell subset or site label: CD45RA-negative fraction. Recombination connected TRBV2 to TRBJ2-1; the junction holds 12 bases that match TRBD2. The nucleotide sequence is TGTGCCAGCAGGGGGACTAGCGGGCTGGCCTACAATGAGCAGTTCTTC. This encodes CASRGTSGLAYNEQFF.